Here is one T cell receptor beta chain with its context. About 100 million PBMCs per unsorted sample were used for genomic DNA. Some clones are missing from TCRdb's copy, which holds only in-frame ones; the method was immunoSEQ multiplex PCR. The sample includes 470,000 or so clones, more than 65% of them seen just once. These data belong to a study of shared clonotypes between healthy human individuals. Trimming shortened V by 5 bases and J by 3 bases, and 13 bases separated the two germline ends. Germline CDR1 reads MNHNS; CDR2 reads SASEGT. There are 14 residues in the CDR3. The TCR originated in a woman aged 40 to 50 in good health. Some clones in this sample may be carry-over from other donors' samples. V gene TRBV6-1 combines with J gene TRBJ1-1; perhaps TRBD1 as D (5 bases). The specimen sequenced was PBMCs. CDR3 in amino acids: CASSPNTGYTEAFF. The CDR3 DNA reads as TGTGCCAGCAGTCCTAATACAGGATACACTGAAGCTTTCTTT.